The 8 T cell receptor beta chains below were found in one sample sequenced in a study of T-cell reconstitution after alpha-beta-depleted transplantation in children listed by TCRdb under 2016. The library was obtained by PCR. This sample was sequenced with an Illumina HiSeq 2500. TCR library preparation used molecular barcoding, with unique molecular identifiers applied to normalize quantification of the TCRbeta repertoire. TCRdb handled the public reads itself, with Q25 trimming in fastp and clone calling in MiXCR, and kept productive beta chains. Every distinct CDR3 protein forms one entry, paired with its most common genes and DNA. The sample data list about 610,000 distinct CDR3 sequences, and roughly a tenth of these were observed just once. The top ten clones comprise less than 4.5% of the sample. Sequencing used PBMCs from the stem cell graft donor, obtained from the stem cell graft. These receptors originate from a human donor who donated a stem cell graft to a child with acute myeloid leukemia.

This clonotype was observed a single time. J is TRBJ2-3 and V is TRBV7-9, with D perhaps matching TRBD1 or TRBD2 (5 bases each). Between the trimmed V and J ends, which lost 4 bases and 0 bases, there was a span of 17 bases. CDR3 length equals 17 residues. The germline gives CDR1 SEHNR, CDR2 FQNEAQ (reference sequence). The CDR3 DNA reads TGTGCCAGCAGCTCCGTCGGGGCAGAGGCTAGCACAGATACGCAGTATTTT. Translation gives CASSSVGAEASTDTQYF.

In this sample, this clonotype turned up a few times. The chain carries TRBV5-1 and TRBJ2-1, with D maybe TRBD2 (6 bases). CDR1 is SGHRS and CDR2 is YFSETQ in the germline V gene. The CDR3 has 16 amino acids. With 4 bases removed from V and 6 bases from J, the gap between germline ends came to 20 bases. CDR3 sequence: CASSPTTSRMRNEQFF. In DNA form, the CDR3 reads TGCGCCAGCAGCCCCACGACTAGTCGTATGCGCAATGAGCAGTTCTTC.

A remark on this clonotype: A much larger clone is a single base away; this may be a read error. The rearrangement joins TRBV5-1 to TRBJ1-1; possibly TRBD1 for D (5 bases). Deletions cut 4 bases from V and 4 bases from J, with 14 bases between. Germline values: CDR1 SGHRS, CDR2 YFSETQ. The CDR3 loop spans 14 amino acids. The CDR3 region has the DNA TGCGCCAGCAGCGGAGGGGTGTTCGGCACTGAAGCTTTCTTT. This codes for CASSGGVFGTEAFF.

V and J are TRBV29-1 and TRBJ2-7; D is uncertain. The CDR3 totals 14 residues. CDR1 and CDR2 from the germline V gene are SQVTM and ANQGSEA. V shed 4 bases and J shed 1 base, with 14 bases lying between them. The CDR3, as DNA: TGCAGCGTTGCCCTTCCCCACGGATCCTACGAGCAGTACTTC. Its protein is CSVALPHGSYEQYF.

V is TRBV20-1 and J is TRBJ2-6; D gene ambiguous. The germline V gene encodes CDR1 DFQATT and CDR2 SNEGSKA (reference sequence). This CDR3 is 14 amino acids long. V was cut by 6 bases and J by 1 base, with 10 bases left in between. CDR3 nucleotides: TGCAGTGCCCGCGGACGGTCTGGGGCCAACGTCCTGACTTTC. This gives the protein CSARGRSGANVLTF.

The J gene is TRBJ2-1, the V gene TRBV28; the D gene could be TRBD1 or TRBD2 (6 bases each). The V gene's germline CDR1 is MDHEN and CDR2 SYDVKM. V was trimmed by 5 bases and J by 4 bases, leaving 21 bases between them. The CDR3 totals 17 residues. CDR3 region: CASSPGGGTGLYNEQFF. The CDR3 nucleotides read TGTGCCAGCAGTCCCGGGGGCGGGACTGGGTTATACAATGAGCAGTTCTTC.

This clonotype has more than one count but fewer than ten. The chain employs TRBV28 and TRBJ2-2, with D tentatively TRBD2 (6 bases). This CDR3 spans 16 amino acids. Germline CDR1 MDHEN, CDR2 SYDVKM. Deletions cut 7 bases from V and 4 bases from J, with 19 bases between. The CDR3 DNA follows: TGTGCCAGCAACCTTGGGGGACTCGGGGGCACCGGGGAGCTGTTTTTT. Translated, it gives CASNLGGLGGTGELFF.

The chain links TRBV6-1 to TRBJ2-7; 8 nucleotides agree with TRBD2. The CDR3 length is 15 residues. Looked up from germline, CDR1 is MNHNS and CDR2 is SASEGT. With V trimmed by 6 bases and J by 4 bases, 11 bases remained unmatched. The DNA of the CDR3 is TGTGCCAGCAGCCCCGGGACTAGAGGTCAATACGAGCAGTACTTC. It translates to CASSPGTRGQYEQYF.